This is a list of T cell receptor beta chains from one sample in a study of OX40 agonist ivuxolimab in advanced cancers. Assay: immunoSEQ multiplex PCR; the TCRdb copy retains only in-frame clones and omits some. The sample has approximately 90,000 clones; about 91% are singletons. The sequenced sample was CD4+ or CD8+ T cells sorted from blood, obtained in a trial of the OX40 agonist ivuxolimab. The receptor source for this set is an adult with an advanced solid tumor such as melanoma, head and neck, liver or kidney cancer. The CDR3 runs from the conserved cysteine through the conserved F or W. Fields, in order: J gene, D gene, V gene, CDR3 DNA, CDR3 protein. The D gene is left open where the match is weak.

J: TRBJ1-4
D: TRBD1
V: TRBV10-3
DNA: TGTGCCATCAGTGAGTCGAAACAGGGGAATGGTGAAAAACTGTTTTTT
CDR3: CAISESKQGNGEKLFF

J: TRBJ1-5
D: TRBD1
V: TRBV6-5
DNA: TGTGCCAGCAGCTCGGGACAGGGGGCGAATCAGCCCCAGCATTTT
CDR3: CASSSGQGANQPQHF

J: TRBJ2-2
D: -
V: TRBV5-4
DNA: TGTGCCAGCAGCTTTACAGGAAACACCGGGGAGCTGTTTTTT
CDR3: CASSFTGNTGELFF

J: TRBJ2-2
D: TRBD2
V: TRBV7-3
DNA: TGTGCCAGCAGCTTACTAGCGGGAGACACCGGGGAGCTGTTTTTT
CDR3: CASSLLAGDTGELFF

J: TRBJ2-3
D: -
V: TRBV6-5
DNA: TGTGCCAGCAGTTACAGGTTAACTAGCACAGATACGCAGTATTTT
CDR3: CASSYRLTSTDTQYF

J: TRBJ1-5
D: TRBD1
V: TRBV6-5
DNA: TGTGCCAGCAGTTACGGAGACAGGGGGAATCAGCCCCAGCATTTT
CDR3: CASSYGDRGNQPQHF

J: TRBJ2-7
D: TRBD1
V: TRBV7-9
DNA: TGTGCCAGCAGCCGACCGGGACAGGGGGCTTACGAGCAGTACTTC
CDR3: CASSRPGQGAYEQYF

J: TRBJ2-1
D: -
V: TRBV5-1
DNA: TGCGCCAGCAGCCCGGGACACAGCTCCTACAATGAGCAGTTCTTC
CDR3: CASSPGHSSYNEQFF

J: TRBJ1-2
D: -
V: TRBV2
DNA: TGTGCCAGCAGCTACTCAATTTCAGATGGCTACACCTTC
CDR3: CASSYSISDGYTF

J: TRBJ2-7
D: TRBD2
V: TRBV28
DNA: TGTGCCACCAGACTAGCTGGTTTGGGAGAGCAGTACTTC
CDR3: CATRLAGLGEQYF

J: TRBJ1-4
D: -
V: TRBV5-1
DNA: TGCGCCAGCAGCCTGCTAGCAGGTATCCGGGAAAAACTGTTTTTT
CDR3: CASSLLAGIREKLFF

J: TRBJ2-6
D: TRBD1
V: TRBV6-6
DNA: TGTGCCAGCAGCACGACAGGGAACTCTGGGGCCAACGTCCTGACTTTC
CDR3: CASSTTGNSGANVLTF

J: TRBJ2-3
D: TRBD2
V: TRBV28
DNA: TGTGCCAGCGCTCTTTGGGGCGGGAGGTTTAGCACAGATACGCAGTATTTT
CDR3: CASALWGGRFSTDTQYF

J: TRBJ2-7
D: -
V: TRBV5-5
DNA: TGTGCCAGCAGCCACGCTTCACAGGGTTCCTACGAGCAGTACTTC
CDR3: CASSHASQGSYEQYF

J: TRBJ2-1
D: -
V: TRBV29-1
DNA: TGCAGCGTTGAAGGAAGGTTTTTGAGCTACAATGAGCAGTTCTTC
CDR3: CSVEGRFLSYNEQFF

J: TRBJ2-7
D: -
V: TRBV7-2
DNA: TGTGCCAGCAGCTTAGTGCAGGGGTTAGGGGCCAGCTCCTACGAGCAGTACTTC
CDR3: CASSLVQGLGASSYEQYF

J: TRBJ1-4
D: -
V: TRBV18
DNA: TGTGCCAGCTCCCTAAAGAGGGATGAAAAACTGTTTTTT
CDR3: CASSLKRDEKLFF

J: TRBJ2-7
D: -
V: TRBV4-2
DNA: TGTGCCAGCAGCCAAGATCAGGGGCCGGCCTACGAGCAGTACTTC
CDR3: CASSQDQGPAYEQYF

J: TRBJ1-5
D: TRBD1
V: TRBV10-2
DNA: TGCGCCAGCAGTTCACAGGGGGGGTCTAATCAGCCCCAGCATTTT
CDR3: CASSSQGGSNQPQHF

J: TRBJ2-2
D: -
V: TRBV4-2
DNA: TGTGCCAGCAGCCATACAGAAGGAGGGTACACCGGGGAGCTGTTTTTT
CDR3: CASSHTEGGYTGELFF

J: TRBJ2-7
D: -
V: TRBV5-8
DNA: TGTGCCAGCAGCTTCGGCTTCGAGCAGTACTTC
CDR3: CASSFGFEQYF

J: TRBJ2-6
D: -
V: TRBV9
DNA: TGTGCCAGCAGCATAGGGCAGGGGCTGAGAGGGGCCAACGTCCTGACTTTC
CDR3: CASSIGQGLRGANVLTF

J: TRBJ1-1
D: -
V: TRBV11-2
DNA: TGTGCCAGCAGCCCTAGTCTTGAAGCTTTCTTT
CDR3: CASSPSLEAFF